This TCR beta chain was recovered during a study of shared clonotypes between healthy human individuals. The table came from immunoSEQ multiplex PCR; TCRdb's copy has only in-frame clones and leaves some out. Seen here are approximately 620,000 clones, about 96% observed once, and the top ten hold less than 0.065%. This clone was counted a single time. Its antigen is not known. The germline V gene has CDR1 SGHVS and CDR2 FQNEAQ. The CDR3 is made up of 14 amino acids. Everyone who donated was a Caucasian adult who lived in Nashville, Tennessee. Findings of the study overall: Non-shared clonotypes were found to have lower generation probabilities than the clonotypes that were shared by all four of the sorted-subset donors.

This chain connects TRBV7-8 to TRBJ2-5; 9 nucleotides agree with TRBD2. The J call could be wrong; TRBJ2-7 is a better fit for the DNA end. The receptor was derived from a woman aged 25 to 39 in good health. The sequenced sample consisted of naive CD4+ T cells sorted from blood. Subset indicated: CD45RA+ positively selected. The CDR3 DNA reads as TGTGCCAGCAGCTTGGGACTAGCTTCCTACGAGCAGTACTTC. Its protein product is CASSLGLASYEQYF.